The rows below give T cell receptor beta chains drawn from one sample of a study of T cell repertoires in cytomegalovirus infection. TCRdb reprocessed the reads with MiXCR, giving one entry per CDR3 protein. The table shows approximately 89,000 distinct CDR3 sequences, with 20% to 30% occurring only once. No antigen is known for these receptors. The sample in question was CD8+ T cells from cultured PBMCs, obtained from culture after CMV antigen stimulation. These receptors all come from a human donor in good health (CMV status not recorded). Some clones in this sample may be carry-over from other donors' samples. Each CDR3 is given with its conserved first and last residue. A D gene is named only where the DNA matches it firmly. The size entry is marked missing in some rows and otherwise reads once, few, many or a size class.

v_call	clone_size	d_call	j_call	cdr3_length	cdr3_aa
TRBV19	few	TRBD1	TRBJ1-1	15	CASLGRDRVSTEAFF
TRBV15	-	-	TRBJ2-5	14	CATSRDGAGETQYF
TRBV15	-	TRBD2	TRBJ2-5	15	CATSRTSGAQETQYF
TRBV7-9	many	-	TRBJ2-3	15	CASSLDSSASDTQYF
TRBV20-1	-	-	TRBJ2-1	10	CSGSSYEQFF
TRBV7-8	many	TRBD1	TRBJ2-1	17	CASSSPVGQGARYEQFF
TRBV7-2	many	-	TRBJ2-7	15	CASSFVGDNKDEQYF
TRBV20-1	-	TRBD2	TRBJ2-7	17	CSARGPTSGGAFDEQYF
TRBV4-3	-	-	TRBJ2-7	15	CASSQVRGNVYEQYF
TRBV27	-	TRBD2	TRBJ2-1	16	CASSFSSGSSYNEQFF
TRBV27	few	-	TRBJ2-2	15	CASSPAPEYTGELFF
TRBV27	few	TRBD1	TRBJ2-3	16	CASSPRQGGGTDTQYF
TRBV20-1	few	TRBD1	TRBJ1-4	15	CSARDPDRANEKLFF
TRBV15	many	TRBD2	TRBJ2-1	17	CATSPLGRTSPNNEQFF
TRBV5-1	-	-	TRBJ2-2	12	CASSSGAGELFF
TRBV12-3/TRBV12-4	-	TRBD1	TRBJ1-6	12	CASGSGGSPLHF
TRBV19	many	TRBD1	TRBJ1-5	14	CASIGDRGLQPQHF
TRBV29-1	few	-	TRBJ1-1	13	CSVDSGGEAEAFF
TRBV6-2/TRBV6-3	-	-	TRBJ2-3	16	CASSSPYRVSTDTQYF
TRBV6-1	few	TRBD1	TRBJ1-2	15	CASSTGTGGNYGYTF
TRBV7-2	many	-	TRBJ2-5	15	CASSQPGWGQETQYF
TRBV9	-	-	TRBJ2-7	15	CASSVGAGARDEQYF
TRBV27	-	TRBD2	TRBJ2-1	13	CASESGTGDEQFF
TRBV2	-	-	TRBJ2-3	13	CASSERSTDTQYF
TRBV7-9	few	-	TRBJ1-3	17	CASSPRTGTESGNTIYF
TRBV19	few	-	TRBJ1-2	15	CASTPKEGPLYGYTF
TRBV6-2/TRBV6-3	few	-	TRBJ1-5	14	CASSQGSWRQPQHF
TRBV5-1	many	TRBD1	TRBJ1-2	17	CASSLEPGTGLLLGYTF
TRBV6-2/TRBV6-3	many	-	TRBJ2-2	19	CASSHGRLAFEGNTGELFF
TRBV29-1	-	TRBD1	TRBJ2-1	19	CSVEDLRRRSGQTYNEQFF
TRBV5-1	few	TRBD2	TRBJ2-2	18	CASSFVGLAGQNTGELFF
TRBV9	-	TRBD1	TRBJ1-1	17	CASSSGAGGEGDTEAFF
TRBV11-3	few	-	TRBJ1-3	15	CASSLAGGSGNTIYF
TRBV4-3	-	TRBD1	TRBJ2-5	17	CASSQDGDTGGSGTQYF
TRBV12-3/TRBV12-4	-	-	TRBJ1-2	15	CASSQGTLGGWGYTF
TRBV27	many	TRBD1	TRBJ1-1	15	CASSLGTGGNTEAFF
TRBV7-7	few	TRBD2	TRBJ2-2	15	CASSFLAGETGELFF
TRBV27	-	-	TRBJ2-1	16	CASSLVGDGDYNEQFF
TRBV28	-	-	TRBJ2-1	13	CATRGKNYNEQFF